The sequence of this TCR beta chain was determined in a study of T cells after yellow fever vaccination. Looking at the study overall: Preparation of fractions with low cell numbers was performed using SMART-Seq v4 Ultra Low Input.

Per germline, CDR1 SGDLS and CDR2 YYNGEE. Trimming took off 2 bases at V and 6 bases at J, with 8 bases between the two ends. The CDR3 contains 13 residues. Via MiXCR, TCRdb re-called the 5' RACE reads, giving one row per CDR3 protein. The table has 200,000 to 300,000 distinct CDR3 sequences, around 6.7% seen once. V usage is TRBV9 and J usage is TRBJ2-2; no reliable D call. Sequenced here: CD4+ T cells sorted from PBMCs, sampled on the day of the yellow fever booster vaccination. The source of this sequence is a man aged 25 to 40 who received the YFV17D yellow fever vaccine. The CDR3 region is CASSVTVAGELFF. The CDR3 nucleotides read TGTGCCAGCAGCGTGACTGTCGCCGGGGAGCTGTTTTTT.